This TCR beta chain was captured by sequencing in a study of blood T cell repertoires in COVID-19. Germline CDR1 is KGHSH and CDR2 is LQKENI. CDR3 length equals 16 residues. V was shortened by 0 bases and J by 0 bases, with 11 bases between the two germline ends. The table came from immunoSEQ multiplex PCR; TCRdb's copy has only in-frame clones and leaves some out. The sample carries a few hundred thousand clones, about 90% recorded once. The receptor comes from a woman in her 30s who had recovered from COVID-19. The sample consisted of PBMCs or T cells enriched from blood (not recorded which). The chain links TRBV18 to TRBJ1-1; D unresolved. CDR3: CASSPPSVRVNTEAFF. The CDR3 DNA is TGTGCCAGCTCACCACCAAGTGTACGGGTGAACACTGAAGCTTTCTTT.